What follows describes a single T cell receptor (beta chain). What this receptor recognizes is not known. No quality values exist for individual bases; no much larger clone is one base distant. This sample was included in a study of shared clonotypes between healthy human individuals (dated by TCRdb to the early 2020s). Turning to the overall study: The cohort comprised a couple of women and a few men aged 18 to 49 years. Per donor, leukapheresis produced somewhere between about 0.85 and 9.5 billion PBMCs. To estimate repertoire size and how much clonotypes are shared between individuals, the study performed deep sequencing of blood TCR repertoires from roughly five healthy adults. For each donor, CD4 naive and CD4 memory were each run on three plates, CD8 naive on two plates, and CD8 memory on one plate. To increase sequencing depth and limit assay-specific biases, different laboratories used diverse techniques to prepare libraries and sequence TCR repertoires. Findings and caveats that apply to the study as a whole: Sampling was restricted to blood, and TCR repertoires in tissues likely differ from the TCR repertoires found in blood. Estimated clonotype richness was generally larger for naive than for memory subsets. Sharing across four donors was observed for 4.5% to 6.5% of naive CD4, about 3.2% of naive CD8, 2% to 2.5% of memory CD4, and roughly 0.43% of memory CD8 clonotypes. Even with the large sequencing depth, rarefaction of the sorted-subset datasets indicated that sequencing was incomplete. The genetic and exposure-history diversity represented was limited by the small number of donors. Clonotypes shared by all four sorted-subset donors showed higher generation probabilities than non-shared clonotypes. Pairwise subsampling led to the expectation that sequencing depth would affect the degree of clonotype sharing among donors.

CD8 naive samples were obtained by positive selection for CCR7 among CD45RO-negative cells, yielding a CD45RA+CCR7+ population from which TemRA cells were excluded. The donors were healthy, HIV-negative adults with no recently reported acute infections or vaccinations. All donors were Caucasian adults living in Nashville, Tennessee, USA. After blood collection by leukapheresis, PBMCs were isolated using Ficoll-Histopaque density gradient centrifugation and then cryopreserved in the vapor phase of liquid nitrogen. Purity and quantity of every magnetically sorted T cell population were checked by analytical flow cytometry. From each sorted fraction, genomic DNA was isolated and quantified by UV absorbance on a Nanodrop 2000c. TCR CDR3 regions were amplified from genomic DNA by multiplex PCR using the deep immunoSEQ assay. Extracted genomic DNA from each cell subset was distributed evenly across all wells of several immunoSEQ 96-well plates, and each plate was treated as a replicate. Each replicate PCR for sorted subsets received 200 ng genomic DNA, equal to tens of thousands of T cell genomes. Purified libraries were quantified with a Qubit 3.0 fluorometer, sized on a Bioanalyzer 2100, and re-quantified with the KAPA Library Quantification kit. Every immunoSEQ 96-well plate was sequenced on a separate single-read 150-cycle Illumina NextSeq 550 flow cell. On the authors' methods: Because only junctional sequences without quality scores were contained in the immunoSEQ output, filtering matching that applied to full-length reads could not be performed. Sequences were annotated with PyIR, a Python wrapper for IgBLAST v1.9, and V/J genes and CDR3 were assigned using IMGT germline references. Reads were filtered out if the reads had weak V/J assignments (E-value above 1e-6), no CDR3, stop codons, out-of-frame junctions, or ambiguous translated residues. A V3J clonotype was defined by an identical inferred V gene, J gene, and CDR3 amino acid sequence. Percentage overlap between repertoires was calculated by dividing the number of shared unique clonotypes by the size of the smaller repertoire. Three approaches were used to assess repertoire richness: RTK rarefaction, the Chao1 estimator, and Recon v2.1 estimates of unobserved clonotypes. Generation probabilities for all TCRbeta clonotypes obtained by the gDNA method from several donors were computed using OLGA. In its TCRdb copy, this immuneACCESS table keeps in-frame sequences only and misses some clones. Where compared with another copy, unresolved V genes explain less than half of these, and the others have no known cause. The DNA gave D and trimming, while V, J and clone size come from that table. The sample profile shows under 1 million clones; roughly 96% of them were found once. Clones ranked in the top ten supply less than 0.25% of the sample.

The CDR3 numbers 15 residues from cysteine through phenylalanine. Kept here is only the CDR3 DNA, which spans 45 bases and is read in frame from base 1. Trimming removed 5 bases from V and 3 bases from J; the gene matches leave 7 bases unexplained. CDR1 and CDR2, per the germline V gene, are MNHNS and SASEGT. The sample was naive CD8+ T cells sorted from blood. Read against the paper, the sample's cell subset or site label means: CD45RA+CCR7+. The receptor comes from a man younger than 45 in good health. The rearrangement joined TRBV6-1 to TRBJ1-5; TRBD1 aligns with 7 central bases. The base sequence is TGTGCCAGCAGTTTCTACAGGGGCTACAATCAGCCCCAGCATTTT. It specifies CASSFYRGYNQPQHF.